The T cell receptor (beta chain) described here comes from a study of regulatory T cells in long-lasting Graves disease. Arm-PCR of CDR3 regions and iRepertoire HTBI primers were the basis on which TCR beta libraries were built. TCRdb re-called the multiplex PCR reads with MiXCR, one entry per CDR3 protein. The sample lists about 240,000 distinct CDR3 sequences, around 21% occurring once. This clonotype came up many times. Time point given: newly diagnosed GD, antithyroid drugs for less than 3 months. Scientists built the TCR library using RNA that was extracted from PBMCs. The input for sequencing was peripheral blood mononuclear cells (PBMCs), taken at new diagnosis, from a patient treated with antithyroid drugs. The clonotype comes from a female donor with Graves disease.

CDR3 DNA sequence: TGTGCCAGCAGCTCTACGGGGGCCTCGGACTATGGCTACACCTTC. Residues: CASSSTGASDYGYTF. The chain recombines TRBV11-3 with TRBJ1-2, with a possible D match to TRBD1 (6 bases). Per the germline V gene, CDR1 is SGHNT and CDR2 is YENEEA. The CDR3 sequence is 15 residues long. With 4 bases removed from V and 3 bases from J, the gap between germline ends came to 15 bases. Filled out from reference TRBV11-3 and TRBJ1-2, the complete variable domain reads EAGVVQSPRYKIIEKKQPVAFWCNPISGHNTLYWYLQNLGQGPELLIRYENEEAVDDSQLPKDRFSAERLKGVDSTLKIQPAELGDSAVYLCASSSTGASDYGYTFGSGTRLTVV.